The clone carrying this TCR beta chain turned up a few times. Its antigen is unknown. From the 5' RACE reads, TCRdb called clonotypes with MiXCR, one entry per CDR3 protein. This table has more than 650,000 distinct CDR3 sequences, around 11% appearing once. Germline V gene lookup returns CDR1 LGHNA and CDR2 YSLEER. The germline V and J ends were trimmed by 5 bases and 3 bases, with 10 bases remaining between them. The CDR3 runs to 13 residues. The data were obtained in a study of CD8 T cells in ankylosing spondylitis. Study-wide points: Past research had described some motif variants in reactive arthritis synovial fluid and blood. There was reportedly significant enrichment of clones that were disease-linked in matched ankylosing spondylitis synovial fluid. A TCR beta motif made of several highly homologous variants seemed typical of ankylosing spondylitis blood.

The source is a male donor with ankylosing spondylitis. The sequenced sample consisted of blood, either unsorted or a sorted T cell fraction (not recorded which). The chain uses TRBV4-3 and TRBJ1-1, with D unresolved. DNA of the CDR3: TGCGCCAGCAGCAGGGTCCTTTACACTGAAGCTTTCTTT. This codes for CASSRVLYTEAFF.